These 25 T cell receptor beta chains came from one sample sequenced in a study of OX40 agonist ivuxolimab in advanced cancers. Profiling relied on immunoSEQ multiplex PCR, and the TCRdb table lists in-frame clones only, not all of them. The sample contains roughly 70,000 clones, around 85% of which appear only once. The sequencing here drew on CD4+ or CD8+ T cells sorted from blood, taken in a trial of the OX40 agonist ivuxolimab. Receptors originate from an adult with an advanced solid tumor such as melanoma, head and neck, liver or kidney cancer.

The rearrangement joins TRBV4-3 to TRBJ1-2; weak D call: TRBD1 (5 bases). This CDR3 spans 16 amino acids. V gave up 3 bases and J gave up 4 bases, with 18 bases separating them. The germline V gene encodes CDR1 LGHNA and CDR2 YSLEER. The CDR3 DNA sequence: TGCGCCAGCAGCCAGTTATTAATTCCGACAGCCTATGGCTACACCTTC. Translated, it gives CASSQLLIPTAYGYTF.

The V gene is TRBV9, the J gene TRBJ2-2; D call uncertain. V was trimmed by 0 bases and J by 6 bases, leaving 0 bases between them. Germline CDR1 and CDR2: SGDLS and YYNGEE. The CDR3 runs 11 residues. CDR3 sequence: CASSVAGELFF. In DNA, the CDR3 is TGTGCCAGCAGCGTAGCCGGGGAGCTGTTTTTT.

V and J are TRBV5-1 and TRBJ1-4; D is undetermined. Trimming shortened V by 4 bases and J by 7 bases, and 17 bases separated the two germline ends. CDR1 is SGHRS and CDR2 is YFSETQ in the germline V gene. CDR3 length equals 15 residues. CDR3: CASSVSRPGSEKLFF. The CDR3 coding sequence is TGCGCCAGCAGCGTGTCGCGGCCTGGGAGTGAAAAACTGTTTTTT.

This chain connects TRBV29-1 to TRBJ1-4; 11 bases are shared with TRBD1. The CDR3 loop spans 14 amino acids. CDR1 is SQVTM and CDR2 is ANQGSEA in the germline V gene. V was clipped by 7 bases and J by 5 bases; unmatched bases: 6. The CDR3 nucleotides read TGCAGCGGGGGGACAGGGGGTACCAATGAAAAACTGTTTTTT. Encoded protein: CSGGTGGTNEKLFF.

The rearrangement links TRBV7-8 to TRBJ1-5, with D perhaps matching TRBD1 (5 bases). Trimming took 5 bases from V and 7 from J, leaving 18 bases between them. Per the germline V gene, CDR1 is SGHVS and CDR2 is FQNEAQ. The CDR3 contains 15 residues. The CDR3: CASSPAGGRGQPQHF. In nucleotides, the CDR3 is TGTGCCAGCAGCCCCGCCGGGGGTCGGGGGCAGCCCCAGCATTTT.

This chain connects TRBV11-1 to TRBJ2-5; D not resolved. The germline V gene encodes CDR1 SGHAT and CDR2 FQDESV (reference sequence). This CDR3 spans 15 amino acids. V lost 2 bases, J lost 5 bases, and 15 bases lay in between. The CDR3 here is CASSLRRPKGETQYF. In nucleotides, the CDR3 is TGTGCCAGCAGCTTAAGACGGCCAAAAGGGGAGACCCAGTACTTC.

The V call is TRBV6-6, the J call TRBJ2-1; weak D call: TRBD1 (5 bases). The CDR3 is 14 residues long. The germline CDR1 and CDR2 sequences are MNHNY and SVGAGI (reference sequence). The germline V and J ends were trimmed by 9 bases and 3 bases, with 15 bases remaining between them. For the CDR3, the DNA is TGTGCCAGTGATCCAGGGCAGGGCTACAATGAGCAGTTCTTC. Amino acids: CASDPGQGYNEQFF.

The chain is built from TRBV7-2 and TRBJ2-1, with 7 bases aligning to TRBD1. Germline CDR1 reads SGHTA; CDR2 reads FQGNSA. V lost 5 bases and J lost 6; bases outside the gene matches: 13. CDR3 length equals 16 residues. CDR3 sequence reads: CASSPRPTGWGNEQFF. The CDR3 nucleotides read TGTGCCAGCAGCCCCCGACCGACAGGGTGGGGCAATGAGCAGTTCTTC.

The J gene is TRBJ1-3, the V gene TRBV19; unclear D gene. CDR3 length equals 11 residues. The V end was cut by 11 bases, the J end by 8 bases, with 13 bases between. Looked up from germline, CDR1 is LNHDA and CDR2 is SQIVND (reference sequence). CDR3 protein: CAPKGRDTIYF. DNA of the CDR3: TGTGCCCCAAAAGGTCGGGACACCATATATTTT.

The CDR3 nucleotides read TGTGCCAGCAGTTCCCCCAGACTAGCGGGAGGGGCCGGGGAGCTGTTTTTT. Translating it yields CASSSPRLAGGAGELFF. The chain couples TRBV27 to TRBJ2-2; 14 nucleotides agree with TRBD2. Looked up from germline, CDR1 is MNHEY and CDR2 is SMNVEV (reference sequence). V was pared by 4 bases and J by 6 bases, with 7 bases of the junction left unmatched. The CDR3 is 17 amino acids.

The V gene is TRBV5-6, the J gene TRBJ2-1, with TRBD2 matching 12 bases. CDR1 is SGHDT and CDR2 is YYEEEE in the germline V gene. The CDR3 loop spans 15 amino acids. Trimming cost V 6 bases and J 8 bases; bases outside gene matches: 9. The CDR3 reads CASNLAGGPQDEQFF. In DNA form, the CDR3 reads TGTGCCAGCAACCTAGCGGGAGGGCCTCAAGATGAGCAGTTCTTC.

The chain recombines TRBV30 with TRBJ1-5; D not resolved. The CDR3 is 13 amino acids. CDR1 and CDR2 from the germline V gene are GTSNPN and SVGIG (reference sequence). Trimming pared 0 bases from V and 1 base from J, leaving 4 bases between. CDR3 loop: CAWSVGSNQPQHF. The CDR3, as DNA: TGTGCCTGGAGTGTAGGGAGCAATCAGCCCCAGCATTTT. The full variable domain, in which reference TRBV30 and TRBJ1-5 provide the parts outside the CDR3, is SQTIHQWPATLVQPVGSPLSLECTVEGTSNPNLYWYRQAAGRGLQLLFYSVGIGQISSEVPQNLSASRPQDRQFILSSKKLLLSDSGFYLCAWSVGSNQPQHFGDGTRLSIL.

This sequence joins TRBV7-2 and TRBJ2-7; 13 bases line up with TRBD2. Germline loops: CDR1 SGHTA, CDR2 FQGNSA. The CDR3 contains 17 residues. V lost 5 bases and J lost 0; bases outside the gene matches: 7. The chain's CDR3 is CASSRTSGSLSSYEQYF. The CDR3 DNA follows: TGTGCCAGCAGCCGGACTAGCGGGAGTTTAAGCTCCTACGAGCAGTACTTC.

This chain joins TRBV6-5 and TRBJ2-7; D may match TRBD1 or TRBD2 (6 bases each). Germline-derived CDR1 and CDR2 are MNHEY and SVGAGI. The V end lost 3 bases, the J end lost 1 base, and 10 bases lay between the germline ends. This CDR3 has 14 amino acids. The CDR3 bases are TGTGCCAGCAGTTATGGGGGGCAGTCCTACGAGCAGTACTTC. Residues: CASSYGGQSYEQYF.

V usage is TRBV7-9 and J usage is TRBJ1-5; possible D gene TRBD1, 5 bases. The V gene lost 5 bases and the J gene lost 7 bases, with 9 bases spanning the gap. There are 12 residues in the CDR3. CDR1 SEHNR and CDR2 FQNEAQ come from the germline V gene (reference sequence). Here the CDR3 DNA reads TGTGCCAGCAGCCAAGGGGACCAGCCCCAGCATTTT. Its protein is CASSQGDQPQHF.

The chain links TRBV6-5 to TRBJ1-4; D gene ambiguous. Deletions cut 1 base from V and 0 bases from J, with 9 bases between. Germline CDR1 MNHEY, CDR2 SVGAGI. The CDR3 consists of 16 residues. The CDR3 is CASSYFLGATNEKLFF. The CDR3 region has the DNA TGTGCCAGCAGTTACTTTCTCGGCGCAACTAATGAAAAACTGTTTTTT.

The V gene is TRBV9, the J gene TRBJ1-4, with D possibly matching TRBD1 (6 bases). The germline V and J ends were trimmed by 4 bases and 7 bases, with 17 bases remaining between them. In germline, CDR1 is SGDLS, CDR2 YYNGEE. The CDR3 has 15 amino acids. In DNA, the CDR3 is TGTGCCAGCAGCTTACAGGGTCGCATGGGTGAAAAACTGTTTTTT. It yields the protein CASSLQGRMGEKLFF.

The V and J genes are TRBV5-8 and TRBJ1-3, with a possible D match to TRBD1 (6 bases). V dropped 8 bases and J dropped 2 bases, with 23 bases sitting between them. The CDR3 extends over 17 amino acids. In germline, CDR1 is SGHTS, CDR2 YDEGEE. The CDR3 DNA is TGTGCCAGTCCCTATGGGGCGACAGGAAAGACTGGAAACACCATATATTTT. It is translated as CASPYGATGKTGNTIYF. Filled out from reference TRBV5-8 and TRBJ1-3, the complete variable domain reads EAGVTQSPTHLIKTRGQQATLRCSPISGHTSVYWYQQALGLGLQFLLWYDEGEERNRGNFPPRFSGRQFPNYSSELNVNALELEDSALYLCASPYGATGKTGNTIYFGEGSWLTVV.

The rearrangement links TRBV5-6 to TRBJ2-1; 8 bases map to TRBD1. This CDR3 is built from 13 residues. Germline values: CDR1 SGHDT, CDR2 YYEEEE. Losses at the gene ends were 4 bases for V and 9 bases for J; bases not matched to a gene: 6. The CDR3 protein is CASSPDRVGEQFF. The DNA of the CDR3 is TGTGCCAGCAGCCCGGACAGGGTGGGTGAGCAGTTCTTC.

On this clone itself: The sample has other DNA sequences that encode this CDR3 too. J is TRBJ2-5 and V is TRBV9; 7 bases map to TRBD1. Germline lookup yields CDR1 SGDLS and CDR2 YYNGEE. The trim removed 0 bases at V and 2 bases at J, leaving 1 base unmatched. The length of the CDR3 is 14 residues. As DNA, the CDR3 is TGTGCCAGCAGCGTAGGACAGGGACAAGAGACCCAGTACTTC. Amino acid sequence: CASSVGQGQETQYF.

The CDR3 loop reads CASSGQETQYF. The CDR3 DNA reads TGTGCCAGCAGCGGACAAGAGACCCAGTACTTC. This rearrangement joins TRBV5-4 to TRBJ2-5; D is unclear. Per germline, CDR1 SGHNT and CDR2 YYREEE (reference sequence). The CDR3 contains 11 residues. The V and J ends lost 4 bases and 2 bases respectively, with 3 bases between them.

The rearrangement uses TRBV18 and TRBJ1-2; 8 bases line up with TRBD1. In germline, CDR1 is KGHSH, CDR2 LQKENI. J gave up 7 bases and V 0 bases, and 10 bases lay outside the gene matches. The CDR3 covers 16 residues. DNA for the CDR3: TGTGCCAGCTCACCACCAGGACAGGGTTTAGCCGGTGGCTACACCTTC. Protein: CASSPPGQGLAGGYTF.

The chain joins TRBV7-3 to TRBJ2-3, with 8 bases lining up with TRBD1. From germline, CDR1 is SGHTA and CDR2 FQGTGA. With V trimmed by 1 base and J by 4 bases, 4 bases remained unmatched. This CDR3 is 15 amino acids long. The CDR3 nucleotides read TGTGCCAGCAGCTTAATGTCAGGGGGCGCAGATACGCAGTATTTT. This encodes CASSLMSGGADTQYF.

This clone has just one count. The chain joins TRBV30 to TRBJ1-1, with D possibly TRBD1 on 5 matching bases. Germline assignment: CDR1 GTSNPN and CDR2 SVGIG (reference sequence). Trimming shortened V by 6 bases and J by 6 bases, and 17 bases separated the two germline ends. The CDR3 runs to 13 residues. This CDR3 reads CACPRDLGAEAFF. The DNA for the CDR3 is TGTGCCTGCCCCCGGGACCTCGGGGCTGAAGCTTTCTTT.

Worth noting for this clone: This sample also contains other DNA sequences that code for the same CDR3. The V call is TRBV28, the J call TRBJ1-5; possible D gene TRBD1, 5 bases. Germline CDR1 is MDHEN and CDR2 is SYDVKM. The CDR3 is 13 residues long. With 2 bases removed from V and 7 bases from J, the gap between germline ends came to 9 bases. The CDR3 protein is CASSLGGTQPQHF. The CDR3 nucleotides read TGTGCCAGCAGTTTAGGTGGGACCCAGCCCCAGCATTTT.